This TCR beta chain is drawn from a study of OX40 agonist ivuxolimab in advanced cancers. Overall study context: Cohort: approximately 83% men, mean age around 61, aged roughly 20 to 79.

For this clone: The antigen is not known.

TCRdb's copy holds only in-frame clones and misses some; the assay was immunoSEQ multiplex PCR. Among more than 65,000 clones, roughly 88% were seen once, and the ten largest hold 0.95% to 1.3%. Overall study findings and caveats: More expanded clones were found, on average, in CD8+ than in CD4+ T cells. The 0.1-3.0 mg/kg partial responders had among the lowest clonal expansion. The specificity for antigen of the expanded peripheral T cells was not determined.

The V end was cut by 5 bases, the J end by 5 bases, with 19 bases between. CDR3 size: 16 residues. Germline CDR1 reads SGHVS; CDR2 reads FQNEAQ. This specimen consisted of CD4+ or CD8+ T cells sorted from blood, obtained in a trial of the OX40 agonist ivuxolimab. V gene TRBV7-8 combines with J gene TRBJ1-5, with D tentatively TRBD1 (6 bases). The receptor was derived from an adult with an advanced solid tumor such as melanoma, head and neck, liver or kidney cancer. The CDR3: CASSGTGGGRYQPQHF. The DNA for the CDR3 is TGTGCCAGCAGCGGCACGGGCGGGGGGCGGTATCAGCCCCAGCATTTT.